The clone carrying this T cell receptor (beta chain) was seen a handful of times. No antigen is known for it. This was a survey-level run. Measured with immunoSEQ multiplex PCR; TCRdb has only the in-frame clones, and not every one. The table records 30,000 to 40,000 clones, around 88% of them present only once. The data originate from a study of STAT5B mutations in CD4+ large granular lymphocyte leukemia. General study points: About 24% of private leukemic clonotypes occurred rarely in other patients' non-leukemic repertoires.

Trimming pared 3 bases from V and 7 bases from J, leaving 18 bases between. Germline V gives CDR1 LNHDA, CDR2 SQIVND (reference sequence). This CDR3 comprises 15 residues. The chain links TRBV19 to TRBJ1-2, with D perhaps TRBD1 (6 bases). The sequencing input was CD4+ T cells from blood buffy coats. This clonotype was obtained from a human donor in good health. The CDR3 protein is CASSIYLEGVGGYTF. The CDR3, as DNA: TGTGCCAGTAGTATTTACCTCGAGGGGGTCGGTGGCTACACCTTC.